The present TCR beta chain was sequenced within a study of T cells in Graves' hyperthyroidism and ophthalmopathy. Findings of the study overall: Model predictions of ophthalmopathy came a median approximately 6.8 months before onset.

Stable Graves' hyperthyroidism denoted no ophthalmopathy progression over 18 months. Uncontrolled infection, other autoimmune disease, pregnancy or lactation led to exclusion. Ten or more counts support this clonotype. Its antigen is not known. Amplified TCR beta CDR3 regions came from RNA transcripts. The primer set for the first-round RT-PCR of the TCR CDR3 was HTBI. TCRdb fed the multiplex PCR reads into MiXCR, producing one record per CDR3 protein. The data show 750,000 to 950,000 distinct CDR3 sequences, over 35% seen once. Material: blood. The clonotype comes from a man aged 18 to 29 with Graves' hyperthyroidism.

This CDR3 reads CASSTWDTINYGYTF. In DNA, the CDR3 is TGTGCCAGTAGTACATGGGACACCATTAACTATGGCTACACCTTC. The V call is TRBV19, the J call TRBJ1-2; D is perhaps TRBD1 (6 bases). Trimming removed 4 bases from V and 1 base from J, with 13 bases in between. Germline CDR1 LNHDA, CDR2 SQIVND (reference sequence). This CDR3 spans 15 amino acids.